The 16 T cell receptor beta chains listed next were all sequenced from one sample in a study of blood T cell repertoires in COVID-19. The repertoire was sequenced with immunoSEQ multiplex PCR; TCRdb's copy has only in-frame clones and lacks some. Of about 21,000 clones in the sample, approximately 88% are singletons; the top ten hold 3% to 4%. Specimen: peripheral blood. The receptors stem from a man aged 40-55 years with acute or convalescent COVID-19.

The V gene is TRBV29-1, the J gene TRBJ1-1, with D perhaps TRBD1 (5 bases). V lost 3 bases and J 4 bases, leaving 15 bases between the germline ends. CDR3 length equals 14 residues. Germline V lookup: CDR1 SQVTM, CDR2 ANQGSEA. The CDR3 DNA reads TGCAGCGTTGACAGGACGGGGGTTGGCACTGAAGCTTTCTTT. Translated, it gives CSVDRTGVGTEAFF.

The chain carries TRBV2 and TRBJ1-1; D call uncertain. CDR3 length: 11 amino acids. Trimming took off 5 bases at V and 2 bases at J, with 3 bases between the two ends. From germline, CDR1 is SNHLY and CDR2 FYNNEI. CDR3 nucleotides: TGTGCCAGCAGTCAAAACACTGAAGCTTTCTTT. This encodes CASSQNTEAFF. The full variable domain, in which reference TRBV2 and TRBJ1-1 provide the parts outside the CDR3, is EPEVTQTPSHQVTQMGQEVILRCVPISNHLYFYWYRQILGQKVEFLVSFYNNEISEKSEIFDDQFSVERPDGSNFTLKIRSTKLEDSAMYFCASSQNTEAFFGQGTRLTVV.

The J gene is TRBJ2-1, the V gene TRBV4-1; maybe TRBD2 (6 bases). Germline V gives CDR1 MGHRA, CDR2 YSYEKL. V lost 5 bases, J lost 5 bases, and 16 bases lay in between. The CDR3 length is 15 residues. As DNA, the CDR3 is TGCGCCAGCAGCGTAACGATGGGAGGAAACAATGAGCAGTTCTTC. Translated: CASSVTMGGNNEQFF.

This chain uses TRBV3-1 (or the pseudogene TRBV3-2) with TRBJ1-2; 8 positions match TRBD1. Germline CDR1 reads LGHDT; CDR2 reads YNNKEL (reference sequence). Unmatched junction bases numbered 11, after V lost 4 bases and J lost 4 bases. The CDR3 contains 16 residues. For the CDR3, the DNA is TGTGCCAGCAGCCCAATAGGACAGGGAAGCTCCTATGGCTACACCTTC. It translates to CASSPIGQGSSYGYTF.

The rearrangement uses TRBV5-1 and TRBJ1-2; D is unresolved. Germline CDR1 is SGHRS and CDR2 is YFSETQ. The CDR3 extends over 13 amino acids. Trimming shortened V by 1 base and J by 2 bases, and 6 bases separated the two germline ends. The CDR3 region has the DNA TGCGCCAGCAGCTTGACAGAAAACTATGGCTACACCTTC. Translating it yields CASSLTENYGYTF.

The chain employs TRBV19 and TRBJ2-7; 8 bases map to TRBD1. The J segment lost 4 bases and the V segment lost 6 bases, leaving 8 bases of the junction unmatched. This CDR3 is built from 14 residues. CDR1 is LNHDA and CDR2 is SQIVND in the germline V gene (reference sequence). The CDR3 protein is CASRVGQGPYEQYF. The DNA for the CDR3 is TGTGCCAGTAGGGTAGGACAGGGTCCGTACGAGCAGTACTTC.

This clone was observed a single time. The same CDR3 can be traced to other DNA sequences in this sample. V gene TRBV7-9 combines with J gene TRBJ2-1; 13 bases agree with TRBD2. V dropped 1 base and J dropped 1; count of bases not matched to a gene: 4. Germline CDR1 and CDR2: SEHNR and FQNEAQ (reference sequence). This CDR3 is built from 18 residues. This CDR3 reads CASSLGLAGGPSYNEQFF. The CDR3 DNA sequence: TGTGCCAGCAGCTTAGGACTAGCGGGAGGACCATCCTACAATGAGCAGTTCTTC.

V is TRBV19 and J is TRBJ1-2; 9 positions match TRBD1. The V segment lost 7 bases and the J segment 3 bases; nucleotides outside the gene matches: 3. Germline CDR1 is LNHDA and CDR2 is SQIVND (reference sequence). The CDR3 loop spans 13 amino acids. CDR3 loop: CASKWDRDYGYTF. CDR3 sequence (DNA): TGTGCCAGTAAATGGGACAGGGACTATGGCTACACCTTC.

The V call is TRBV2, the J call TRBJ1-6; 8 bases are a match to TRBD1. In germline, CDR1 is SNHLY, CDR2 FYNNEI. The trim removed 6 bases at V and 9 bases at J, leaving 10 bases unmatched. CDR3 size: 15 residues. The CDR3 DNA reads TGTGCCAGCAGGGAAACGACAGGGGTATTTTCACCCCTCCACTTT. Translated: CASRETTGVFSPLHF.

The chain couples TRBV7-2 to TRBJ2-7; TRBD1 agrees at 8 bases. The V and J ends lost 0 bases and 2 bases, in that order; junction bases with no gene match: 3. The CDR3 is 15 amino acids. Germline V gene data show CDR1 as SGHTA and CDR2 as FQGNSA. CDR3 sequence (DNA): TGTGCCAGCAGCTTAGCATTGGGACAGGCCTACGAGCAGTACTTC. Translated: CASSLALGQAYEQYF. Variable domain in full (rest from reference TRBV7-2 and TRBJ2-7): GAGVSQSPSNKVTEKGKDVELRCDPISGHTALYWYRQSLGQGLEFLIYFQGNSAPDKSGLPSDRFSAERTGGSVSTLTIQRTQQEDSAVYLCASSLALGQAYEQYFGPGTRLTVT.

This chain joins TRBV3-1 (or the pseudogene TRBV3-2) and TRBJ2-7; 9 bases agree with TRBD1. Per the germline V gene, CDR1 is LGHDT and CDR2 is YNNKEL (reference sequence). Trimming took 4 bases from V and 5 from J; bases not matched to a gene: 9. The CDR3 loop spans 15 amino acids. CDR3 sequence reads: CASSPLDRGENEQYF. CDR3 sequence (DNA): TGTGCCAGCAGCCCCTTGGACAGGGGCGAAAACGAGCAGTACTTC.

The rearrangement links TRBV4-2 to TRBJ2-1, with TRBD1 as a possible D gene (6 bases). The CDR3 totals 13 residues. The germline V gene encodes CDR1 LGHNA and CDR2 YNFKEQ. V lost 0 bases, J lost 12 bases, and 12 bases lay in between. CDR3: CASSQDLQGPQFF. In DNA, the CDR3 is TGTGCCAGCAGCCAAGATCTGCAGGGGCCGCAGTTCTTC.

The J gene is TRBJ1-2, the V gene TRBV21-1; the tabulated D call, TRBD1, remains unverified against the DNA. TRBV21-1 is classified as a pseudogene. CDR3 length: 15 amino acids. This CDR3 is CASSKGPDTAYGYTF. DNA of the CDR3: TGTGCCAGCAGCAAAGGTCCCGACACTGCGTATGGCTACACCTTC.

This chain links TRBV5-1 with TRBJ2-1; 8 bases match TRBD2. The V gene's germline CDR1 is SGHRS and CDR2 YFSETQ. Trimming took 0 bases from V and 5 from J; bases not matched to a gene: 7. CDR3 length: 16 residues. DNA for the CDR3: TGCGCCAGCAGCTTGGTTTGGCGGGGGGATAACAATGAGCAGTTCTTC. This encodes CASSLVWRGDNNEQFF.

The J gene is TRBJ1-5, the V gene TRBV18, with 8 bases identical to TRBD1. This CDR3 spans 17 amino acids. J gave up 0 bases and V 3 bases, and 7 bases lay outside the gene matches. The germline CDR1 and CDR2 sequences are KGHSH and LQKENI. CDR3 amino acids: CASSPRTGRGSNQPQHF. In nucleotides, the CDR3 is TGTGCCAGCTCACCTAGGACAGGGAGGGGTAGCAATCAGCCCCAGCATTTT.

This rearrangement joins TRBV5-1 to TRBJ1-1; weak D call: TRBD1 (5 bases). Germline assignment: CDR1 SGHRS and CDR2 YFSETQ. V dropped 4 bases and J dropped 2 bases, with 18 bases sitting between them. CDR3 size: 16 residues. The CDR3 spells CASSPVGGTTNTEAFF. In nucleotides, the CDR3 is TGCGCCAGCAGCCCGGTGGGGGGGACTACTAACACTGAAGCTTTCTTT.